Listed below are T cell receptor beta chains from one sample, sequenced in a study of regulatory T cells in long-lasting Graves disease. TCRdb re-analysed the multiplex PCR reads in MiXCR, keeping a single row per CDR3 protein. The sample has some 440,000 distinct CDR3 sequences; less than 25% are singletons. The sequences come from peripheral blood mononuclear cells (PBMCs), collected when the disease was refractory, from a patient treated with antithyroid drugs. The receptors come from a female donor with Graves disease. CDR3s include the opening cysteine and the closing phenylalanine or tryptophan. Each record gives: V gene, D gene, J gene, clone size, CDR3 protein, CDR3 DNA. A D gene is named only where the DNA matches it firmly. Expanded clones get a size class; other rows say once, few or many, or leave the size out.

>TRBV7-2|.|TRBJ2-1|.
CASSLGGRQDYNEQFF
TGTGCCAGCAGCTTAGGGGGACGACAGGACTACAATGAGCAGTTCTTC
>TRBV20-1|.|TRBJ2-7|few
CSARTHERLSSYEQYF
TGCAGTGCTAGAACCCATGAGCGGCTAAGCTCCTACGAGCAGTACTTC
>TRBV5-1|TRBD1|TRBJ1-1|many
CASSGQGGETEAFF
TGCGCCAGCAGCGGACAGGGGGGCGAAACTGAAGCTTTCTTT
>TRBV5-4|.|TRBJ1-2|.
CASSPQGLANYGYTF
TGTGCCAGCAGTCCCCAGGGTTTGGCTAACTATGGCTACACCTTC
>TRBV2|.|TRBJ2-7|.
CASRILDRTYEQYF
TGTGCCAGCAGGATCCTCGACCGCACCTACGAGCAGTACTTC
>TRBV30|.|TRBJ1-6|many
CGVLRPPLHF
TGTGGGGTACTACGACCACCCCTCCACTTT
>TRBV28|.|TRBJ2-5|many
CASSLFRGETQYF
TGTGCCAGCAGTTTATTCAGGGGAGAGACCCAGTACTTC
>TRBV19|TRBD1|TRBJ2-2|.
CASRLQGAGTGELFF
TGTGCCAGTAGGTTACAGGGGGCAGGCACCGGGGAGCTGTTTTTT
>TRBV6-9|.|TRBJ2-3|.
CASSYSPGTDTQYF
TGTGCCAGCAGTTACTCTCCCGGGACAGATACGCAGTATTTT
>TRBV28|TRBD1|TRBJ2-7|many
CATLRDSSYEQYF
TGTGCCACCCTCCGGGACAGCTCCTACGAGCAGTACTTC
>TRBV19|.|TRBJ2-2|many
CASSIPWGRGVTGELFF
TGTGCCAGTAGTATCCCCTGGGGCAGGGGCGTCACCGGGGAGCTGTTTTTT
>TRBV7-2|.|TRBJ1-2|many
CASSPIRQAAAF
TGTGCCAGCAGCCCGATACGACAGGCGGCAGCCTTC
>TRBV11-1|.|TRBJ2-5|many
CASSPIRDNQETQYF
TGTGCCAGCAGCCCCATCAGGGACAACCAAGAGACCCAGTACTTC
>TRBV6-1|TRBD2|TRBJ2-7|many
CASGRLAGEDSYEQYF
TGTGCCAGCGGTCGGCTAGCGGGAGAGGACTCCTACGAGCAGTACTTC
>TRBV28|TRBD1|TRBJ2-7|many
CASSFFGPGQGYF
TGTGCCAGCAGTTTTTTCGGTCCGGGACAGGGGTACTTC
>TRBV6-2/TRBV6-3|.|TRBJ1-1|.
CASTLNKNTEAFF
TGTGCCAGCACTCTGAACAAGAACACTGAAGCTTTCTTT
>TRBV6-1|.|TRBJ1-5|.
CASRRGQGGSNQPQHF
TGTGCCAGCAGGAGAGGGCAGGGCGGTAGCAATCAGCCCCAGCATTTT
>TRBV28|.|TRBJ1-2|many
CASTFYAGSTRGSLSYGYTF
TGTGCCAGCACCTTTTATGCCGGTAGTACCAGGGGAAGCCTAAGCTATGGCTACACCTTC
>TRBV28|TRBD1|TRBJ2-2|few
CAIRQGAGGELFF
TGTGCCATACGTCAGGGGGCTGGCGGGGAGCTGTTTTTT
>TRBV27|TRBD1|TRBJ1-1|.
CASRTGEVTEAFF
TGTGCCAGCAGGACAGGGGAGGTCACTGAAGCTTTCTTT
>TRBV6-2/TRBV6-3|.|TRBJ2-3|.
CASSGIGRGNTDTQYF
TGTGCCAGCAGTGGAATTGGGAGGGGGAACACAGATACGCAGTATTTT
>TRBV12-3/TRBV12-4|.|TRBJ1-1|many
CASSRTQGTEAFF
TGTGCCAGCAGTAGAACGCAGGGGACTGAAGCTTTCTTT
>TRBV27|TRBD1|TRBJ2-7|many
CASSGTGGPKTYEQYF
TGTGCCAGTTCCGGGACAGGGGGCCCGAAGACCTACGAGCAGTACTTC
>TRBV5-5|.|TRBJ1-4|many
CASSFGGTNEKLFF
TGTGCCAGCAGCTTCGGGGGGACTAATGAAAAACTGTTTTTT
>TRBV2|.|TRBJ2-7|many
CASQRDQSSYEQYF
TGTGCCAGCCAACGGGACCAGAGCTCCTACGAGCAGTACTTC
>TRBV6-2/TRBV6-3|TRBD1|TRBJ1-2|.
CASSYPFDEVDRLNYGYTF
TGTGCCAGCAGTTACCCTTTCGATGAGGTGGACAGGCTTAACTATGGCTACACCTTC
>TRBV6-1|TRBD2|TRBJ2-7|few
CASILRTSGSYEQYF
TGTGCCAGCATCTTACGGACTAGCGGCTCCTACGAGCAGTACTTC
>TRBV20-1|TRBD2|TRBJ2-5|.
CSASPRLAGTETQYF
TGCAGTGCTAGCCCTCGGTTAGCGGGAACGGAGACCCAGTACTTC
>TRBV6-1|.|TRBJ2-7|.
CAVGFYEQYF
TGTGCCGTCGGGTTCTACGAGCAGTACTTC
>TRBV27|TRBD1|TRBJ2-5|.
CASSPHDRGEETQCF
TGTGCCAGCAGTCCCCACGACAGGGGGGAAGAGACCCAGTGCTTC
>TRBV7-3|.|TRBJ2-6|.
CASSPMGANVPTF
TGTGCCAGCAGCCCTATGGGGGCCAACGTCCCGACTTTC
>TRBV5-6|.|TRBJ2-7|few
CASSPRQDSYEQYF
TGTGCCAGCAGCCCCCGACAGGACTCCTACGAGCAGTACTTC
>TRBV29-1|.|TRBJ1-2|few
CSVEDSSINYGYTF
TGCAGCGTTGAAGATTCCAGCATCAACTATGGCTACACCTTC
>TRBV7-9|.|TRBJ1-1|.
CASSASHMNTEAFF
TGTGCCAGCAGCGCAAGTCACATGAACACTGAAGCTTTCTTT
>TRBV7-2|.|TRBJ2-2|few
CASTQGVFGELFF
TGTGCCAGCACCCAGGGAGTCTTCGGGGAGCTGTTTTTT
>TRBV30|.|TRBJ1-1|.
CAWRTYGSPGTEAFF
TGTGCCTGGAGGACATATGGGTCTCCGGGTACTGAAGCTTTCTTT